This passage covers 25 T cell receptor beta chains from one sample sequenced in a study of cytotoxic CD8 clonotypes in ibrutinib-treated CLL. Method: immunoSEQ multiplex PCR; TCRdb's copy keeps in-frame clones and lacks some. Here the sample spans roughly 40,000 clones, 68% being singletons. The sample here was PBMCs, taken at disease progression, from a patient treated with ibrutinib. Every receptor here comes from a human donor with chronic lymphocytic leukemia.

This clone was seen a single time. The chain combines TRBV5-1 with TRBJ2-1; D is perhaps TRBD2 (6 bases). This CDR3 is 12 amino acids long. Germline V gene lookup returns CDR1 SGHRS and CDR2 YFSETQ. Trimming left V 4 bases short and J 6 bases short, with 8 bases between. The CDR3 DNA is TGCGCCAGCAGCAGGGACTCCAATGAGCAGTTCTTC. This gives the protein CASSRDSNEQFF.

The chain carries TRBV5-1 and TRBJ1-5; D call uncertain. Germline lookup yields CDR1 SGHRS and CDR2 YFSETQ. V lost 5 bases and J 9 bases, leaving 21 bases between the germline ends. The CDR3 length is 15 residues. This CDR3 reads CASSPVGRNLGPQHF. The CDR3 coding sequence is TGCGCCAGCAGTCCGGTAGGCAGAAACCTTGGGCCCCAGCATTTT.

V gene TRBV10-3 combines with J gene TRBJ2-1, with D perhaps TRBD2 (5 bases). The CDR3 spans 18 residues. The germline V gene encodes CDR1 ENHRY and CDR2 SYGVKD. V dropped 4 bases and J dropped 8 bases, with 27 bases sitting between them. The CDR3 bases are TGTGCCATCAGTGTACCCCCCCTGGCTAGCCCGACGATCCATGAGCAGTTCTTC. This gives the protein CAISVPPLASPTIHEQFF.

The sample holds one count of this clone. J is TRBJ2-5 and V is TRBV9; 15 bases agree with TRBD2. This CDR3 spans 17 amino acids. Per the germline V gene, CDR1 is SGDLS and CDR2 is YYNGEE. Germline trimming cut 4 bases from V and 3 bases from J; bases unmatched to any gene: 7. CDR3: CASSSGTSGRRKETQYF. The CDR3 nucleotides read TGTGCCAGCAGCTCCGGGACTAGCGGGAGGAGGAAAGAGACCCAGTACTTC.

The rearrangement joins TRBV5-6 to TRBJ2-5; D may correspond to TRBD1 or TRBD2 (5 bases each). Deletions cut 0 bases from V and 5 bases from J, with 14 bases between. The V gene's germline CDR1 is SGHDT and CDR2 YYEEEE. The CDR3 length is 15 residues. The CDR3 DNA reads as TGTGCCAGCAGCTTGGTTGGGGCGGGTAAGGAGACCCAGTACTTC. Its protein is CASSLVGAGKETQYF.

This clone turned up a few times. The V and J genes are TRBV11-3 and TRBJ2-6; D is unclear. The germline V gene has CDR1 SGHNT and CDR2 YENEEA. Deletions cut 2 bases from V and 10 bases from J, with 9 bases between. The length of the CDR3 is 13 residues. CDR3 sequence: CASSLFAENVLTF. CDR3 nucleotides: TGTGCCAGCAGCTTATTCGCTGAGAACGTCCTGACTTTC.

This chain joins TRBV28 and TRBJ2-7, with 9 bases matching TRBD1. The CDR3 covers 15 residues. CDR1 MDHEN and CDR2 SYDVKM come from the germline V gene. The J segment lost 7 bases and the V segment lost 4 bases, leaving 11 bases of the junction unmatched. The CDR3 bases are TGTGCCAGCAGTTCAACCGGGACAGGGTCAGGGGAGCAGTACTTC. Protein: CASSSTGTGSGEQYF. The whole variable domain, remainder taken from reference TRBV28 and TRBJ2-7, is DVKVTQSSRYLVKRTGEKVFLECVQDMDHENMFWYRQDPGLGLRLIYFSYDVKMKEKGDIPEGYSVSREKKERFSLILESASTNQTSMYLCASSSTGTGSGEQYFGPGTRLTVT.

The CDR3: CASSTGQPRHGYTF. The CDR3 DNA reads as TGTGCCAGCAGTACGGGACAGCCTCGGCATGGCTACACCTTC. The rearrangement links TRBV28 to TRBJ1-2; 7 nucleotides align to TRBD1. V lost 5 bases, J lost 6 bases, and 9 bases stayed unmatched. CDR1 MDHEN and CDR2 SYDVKM come from the germline V gene. The CDR3 sequence is 14 residues long.

The V gene is TRBV2, the J gene TRBJ2-1; 12 nucleotides agree with TRBD1. From germline, CDR1 is SNHLY and CDR2 FYNNEI. Germline trimming cut 8 bases from V and 7 bases from J; bases unmatched to any gene: 3. The CDR3 totals 13 residues. The DNA for the CDR3 is TGTGCCAGCCGGGACAGGGGGCCGAATGAGCAGTTCTTC. This sequence encodes CASRDRGPNEQFF.

This clone has a handful of counts. The rearrangement joins TRBV10-1 to TRBJ1-1; 7 nucleotides line up with TRBD1. This CDR3 is built from 12 residues. V was pared by 5 bases and J by 8 bases, with 5 bases of the junction left unmatched. CDR1 and CDR2 (germline): WNHNN, SYGVQD (reference sequence). The CDR3 here is CASSTGQSEAFF. In nucleotides, the CDR3 is TGCGCCAGCAGTACGGGACAGTCCGAAGCTTTCTTT.

The gene calls are TRBV28 and TRBJ1-6, with D perhaps matching TRBD1 (5 bases). There are 11 residues in the CDR3. The germline V gene has CDR1 MDHEN and CDR2 SYDVKM. With 9 bases removed from V and 8 bases from J, the gap between germline ends came to 8 bases. CDR3 DNA: TGTGCCAGTAGGGGTGATTCACCCCTCCACTTT. Amino acids: CASRGDSPLHF.

CDR3 coding DNA: TGTGCCAGTAGTATAGATCTCCCCAGGACGGCTTTCTTT. Protein product: CASSIDLPRTAFF. This chain connects TRBV19 to TRBJ1-1; D is undetermined. In germline, CDR1 is LNHDA, CDR2 SQIVND (reference sequence). Trimming pared 0 bases from V and 11 bases from J, leaving 13 bases between. The CDR3 spans 13 residues. The full variable domain, its missing parts supplied by reference TRBV19 and TRBJ1-1, is DGGITQSPKYLFRKEGQNVTLSCEQNLNHDAMYWYRQDPGQGLRLIYYSQIVNDFQKGDIAEGYSVSREKKESFPLTVTSAQKNPTAFYLCASSIDLPRTAFFGQGTRLTVV.

The CDR3 spells CASSPILAGGSNTGELFF. CDR3 DNA sequence: TGTGCCAGCAGCCCCATCCTAGCGGGAGGCTCGAACACCGGGGAGCTGTTTTTT. The chain uses TRBV7-6 and TRBJ2-2, with 11 bases matching TRBD2. The CDR3 has 18 residues. V lost 5 bases and J lost 0; bases outside the gene matches: 8. Looked up from germline, CDR1 is SGHVS and CDR2 is FNYEAQ. The full variable domain, completed using reference TRBV7-6 and TRBJ2-2, is GAGVSQSPRYKVTKRGQDVALRCDPISGHVSLYWYRQALGQGPEFLTYFNYEAQQDKSGLPNDRFSAERPEGSISTLTIQRTEQRDSAMYRCASSPILAGGSNTGELFFGEGSRLTVL.

This clone was counted between two and nine times. The chain recombines TRBV7-9 with TRBJ1-2, with D hard to call. V shed 0 bases and J shed 3 bases, with 5 bases lying between them. This CDR3 region has 13 residues. Germline values: CDR1 SEHNR, CDR2 FQNEAQ (reference sequence). For the CDR3, the DNA is TGTGCCAGCAGCTTAGCAAAGGACTATGGCTACACCTTC. It translates to CASSLAKDYGYTF.

The chain uses TRBV6-6 and TRBJ1-1; D possibly corresponds to TRBD1 (5 bases). The germline V gene encodes CDR1 MNHNY and CDR2 SVGAGI (reference sequence). The germline V and J ends were trimmed by 5 bases and 1 base, with 11 bases remaining between them. The CDR3 is 14 amino acids. The CDR3 protein is CASSKGTANTEAFF. DNA of the CDR3: TGTGCCAGCAGTAAAGGGACGGCGAACACTGAAGCTTTCTTT.

This clone has at least ten counts. The chain has TRBV27 and TRBJ2-2; D is undetermined. The V gene lost 5 bases and the J gene lost 4 bases, with 8 bases spanning the gap. CDR3 length equals 13 residues. Germline loops: CDR1 MNHEY, CDR2 SMNVEV (reference sequence). DNA for the CDR3: TGTGCCAGCAGTCCAGCGACCACCGGGGAGCTGTTTTTT. Its translation is CASSPATTGELFF.

The chain links TRBV7-2 to TRBJ1-5, with D unresolved. This CDR3 spans 15 amino acids. CDR1 SGHTA and CDR2 FQGNSA come from the germline V gene. V lost 0 bases, J lost 3 bases, and 9 bases lay in between. The CDR3 nucleotides read TGTGCCAGCAGCTTAGCGGCCGGGATCAATCAGCCCCAGCATTTT. It yields the protein CASSLAAGINQPQHF.

The genes are TRBV11-2 and TRBJ2-1, with 7 bases identical to TRBD2. CDR1 SGHAT and CDR2 FQNNGV come from the germline V gene. The CDR3 consists of 12 residues. Losses at the gene ends were 5 bases for V and 7 bases for J; bases not matched to a gene: 2. CDR3 region: CASSILANEQFF. The CDR3 region has the DNA TGTGCCAGCAGCATACTAGCGAATGAGCAGTTCTTC.

The chain joins TRBV6-1 to TRBJ2-7; 8 positions agree with TRBD1. Germline trimming cut 3 bases from V and 1 base from J; bases unmatched to any gene: 8. This CDR3 contains 16 residues. Germline CDR1 reads MNHNS; CDR2 reads SASEGT. The CDR3 here is CASSDLLDRGSYEQYF. The CDR3, as DNA: TGTGCCAGCAGTGACCTCCTAGACAGGGGATCCTACGAGCAGTACTTC.

The chain employs TRBV9 and TRBJ2-5; tentative D call: TRBD2 (6 bases). V shed 4 bases and J shed 0 bases, with 10 bases lying between them. Germline V gene lookup returns CDR1 SGDLS and CDR2 YYNGEE. The CDR3 covers 14 residues. The CDR3 DNA follows: TGTGCCAGCAGCCCCAGCGGGTACCAAGAGACCCAGTACTTC. Translating it yields CASSPSGYQETQYF.

The V call is TRBV2, the J call TRBJ2-1; 10 positions match TRBD2. V shed 6 bases, J shed 6 bases, and the junction held 11 bases outside the gene matches. From germline, CDR1 is SNHLY and CDR2 FYNNEI. The CDR3 covers 16 residues. Here the CDR3 reads CASRPRSSGRFNEQFF. In DNA, the CDR3 is TGTGCCAGCAGACCACGGTCTAGCGGGAGATTCAATGAGCAGTTCTTC.

The chain employs TRBV5-1 and TRBJ2-2, with D perhaps TRBD1 (5 bases). CDR3 length equals 15 residues. CDR1 and CDR2 from the germline V gene are SGHRS and YFSETQ. Trimming shortened V by 3 bases and J by 0 bases, and 9 bases separated the two germline ends. The CDR3 spells CASSWTNANTGELFF. The DNA of the CDR3 is TGCGCCAGCAGCTGGACAAACGCGAACACCGGGGAGCTGTTTTTT. The full variable domain, completed using reference TRBV5-1 and TRBJ2-2, is KAGVTQTPRYLIKTRGQQVTLSCSPISGHRSVSWYQQTPGQGLQFLFEYFSETQRNKGNFPGRFSGRQFSNSRSEMNVSTLELGDSALYLCASSWTNANTGELFFGEGSRLTVL.

This clone was detected once. V is TRBV9 and J is TRBJ2-7, with TRBD1 as a possible D gene (5 bases). CDR3 length: 15 residues. V was shortened by 0 bases and J by 2 bases, with 12 bases between the two germline ends. CDR1 and CDR2 (germline): SGDLS, YYNGEE. The CDR3 region has the DNA TGTGCCAGCAGCGTAGGGGCAGGGTCACCCTACGAGCAGTACTTC. Translation: CASSVGAGSPYEQYF.

The V and J genes are TRBV11-1 and TRBJ2-3; TRBD2 matches 9 bases. Germline trimming cut 1 base from V and 13 bases from J; bases unmatched to any gene: 3. CDR1 is SGHAT, CDR2 FQDESV, per germline (reference sequence). The CDR3 length is 12 residues. The CDR3 region is CASSLEAGGEYF. DNA of the CDR3: TGTGCCAGCAGCTTAGAAGCGGGAGGTGAGTATTTT.

This clone has only one observation. The chain is built from TRBV29-1 and TRBJ2-7, with unresolved D. V lost 6 bases and J 1 base, leaving 7 bases between the germline ends. The CDR3 spans 11 residues. Germline V CDR1 and CDR2: SQVTM, ANQGSEA. CDR3 sequence reads: CSVEVSYEQYF. As DNA, the CDR3 is TGCAGCGTCGAGGTTTCCTACGAGCAGTACTTC.